This T cell receptor beta chain was captured in a study of cytomegalovirus exposure and HLA in healthy donors. Note on this clone: Its antigen is not identified.

The CDR3 totals 15 residues. After removal of 3 bases from V and 2 bases from J, the junction contained 7 bases not matched to a gene. From germline, CDR1 is SGDLS and CDR2 YYNGEE. Notes on the study in general: In a later analysis, at a false discovery rate of 0.05, 16,951 TCR beta sequences were associated with HLA alleles. A later analysis, which compared TCR beta chains of equal frequency, found the HLA-associated ones more clonally expanded. A later analysis found TCR association rates differed by HLA locus, highest for DRB1 and lowest for HLA-C. A cluster of highly shared sequence variants was likely a sequencing artifact.

The PCR used 60 Vbeta and 13 Jbeta primers. The repertoire was sequenced with immunoSEQ multiplex PCR; TCRdb's copy has only in-frame clones and lacks some. This sample has about 240,000 clones, with more than 70% found just once. This chain connects TRBV9 to TRBJ1-2, with 7 bases that match TRBD1. The TCR sequence derives from a boy between 5 and 17 years old in good health and CMV-seronegative. Sequenced input: PBMCs. CDR3 region: CASSASRGGNYGYTF. The CDR3 DNA follows: TGTGCCAGCAGCGCCAGTAGAGGGGGCAACTATGGCTACACCTTC.